These 20 T cell receptor beta chains were all obtained from the same sample, sequenced in a study of OX40 agonist ivuxolimab in advanced cancers. TCRdb keeps only in-frame clones here, not all; method: immunoSEQ multiplex PCR. The repertoire has roughly 72,000 clones, roughly 80% of them found once; the top ten carry more than 4%. The material was CD4+ or CD8+ T cells sorted from blood, obtained in a trial of the OX40 agonist ivuxolimab. The receptors originated from an adult with an advanced solid tumor such as melanoma, head and neck, liver or kidney cancer.

This clone was seen a few times. V gene TRBV7-3 combines with J gene TRBJ1-6, with D tentatively TRBD1 (5 bases). V was shortened by 3 bases and J by 12 bases, with 12 bases between the two germline ends. The CDR3 sequence is 13 residues long. From germline, CDR1 is SGHTA and CDR2 FQGTGA. The CDR3, as DNA: TGTGCCAGCAGCTTTTTCCGGGGGGGACCCCTCCACTTT. As protein: CASSFFRGGPLHF.

The V and J genes are TRBV5-4 and TRBJ1-3; D gene uncertain. Germline CDR1 SGHNT, CDR2 YYREEE (reference sequence). V lost 4 bases and J lost 1, with 9 bases in between. The CDR3 sequence is 14 residues long. CDR3 residues: CASSARDSGNTIYF. CDR3 coding DNA: TGTGCCAGCAGCGCTCGGGATTCTGGAAACACCATATATTTT.

This clone was found once. This sequence joins TRBV7-2 and TRBJ2-1; 7 bases match TRBD2. The ends lost 3 bases at V and 6 bases at J; junction bases unmatched: 2. Germline V CDR1 and CDR2: SGHTA, FQGNSA. This CDR3 is 13 amino acids long. The CDR3 reads CASSFSGPNEQFF. In DNA form, the CDR3 reads TGTGCCAGCAGCTTTAGCGGGCCCAATGAGCAGTTCTTC.

This chain connects TRBV19 to TRBJ1-2; weak D call: TRBD1 (6 bases). CDR3 size: 15 residues. The germline V gene encodes CDR1 LNHDA and CDR2 SQIVND (reference sequence). The V end lost 1 base, the J end lost 6 bases, and 15 bases lay between the germline ends. The CDR3 region is CASSIGPGALDGYTF. CDR3 nucleotide sequence: TGTGCCAGTAGTATAGGCCCGGGGGCTCTTGATGGCTACACCTTC. The variable domain in full, with the rest retrieved from reference TRBV19 and TRBJ1-2, is DGGITQSPKYLFRKEGQNVTLSCEQNLNHDAMYWYRQDPGQGLRLIYYSQIVNDFQKGDIAEGYSVSREKKESFPLTVTSAQKNPTAFYLCASSIGPGALDGYTFGSGTRLTVV.

The chain carries TRBV29-1 and TRBJ1-2, with TRBD1 identical over 9 bases. V shed 5 bases and J 6 bases; nucleotides not matched to a gene: 7. The length of the CDR3 is 13 residues. The germline CDR1 and CDR2 sequences are SQVTM and ANQGSEA. The CDR3 DNA is TGCAGCGTTATCCGGGACAGGGTAAATGGCTACACCTTC. Amino acids: CSVIRDRVNGYTF.

The gene calls are TRBV5-8 and TRBJ2-3; D is possibly TRBD1 or TRBD2 (5 bases each). Germline-derived CDR1 and CDR2 are SGHTS and YDEGEE. Trimming stripped 4 bases from V and 2 bases from J, with 20 bases between. This CDR3 has 17 amino acids. The CDR3 region is CASSQDHGATITDTQYF. CDR3 nucleotide sequence: TGTGCCAGCAGCCAGGATCACGGGGCGACCATCACAGATACGCAGTATTTT.

In its sample, this clone was seen once. This chain joins TRBV2 and TRBJ2-5, with 8 bases matching TRBD1. V lost 7 bases and J lost 5; bases outside the gene matches: 9. The germline gives CDR1 SNHLY, CDR2 FYNNEI. The length of the CDR3 is 14 residues. CDR3 coding DNA: TGTGCCAGCACCGCGGACAGGGCTTGGGAGACCCAGTACTTC. It translates to CASTADRAWETQYF.

This CDR3 reads CASSLLAGYGYTF. The CDR3 nucleotides are TGTGCCAGCAGCTTATTGGCGGGCTATGGCTACACCTTC. This chain connects TRBV7-2 to TRBJ1-2; D is undetermined. V was trimmed by 2 bases and J by 4 bases, leaving 8 bases between them. CDR1 SGHTA and CDR2 FQGNSA come from the germline V gene. This CDR3 region has 13 residues. Combining the CDR3 with reference TRBV7-2 and TRBJ1-2 gives the whole variable domain GAGVSQSPSNKVTEKGKDVELRCDPISGHTALYWYRQSLGQGLEFLIYFQGNSAPDKSGLPSDRFSAERTGGSVSTLTIQRTQQEDSAVYLCASSLLAGYGYTFGSGTRLTVV.

With regard to this clone: The DNA is left out, because the CDR3 cannot be placed on it with certainty; the CDR3 is given as TCRdb lists it. The chain combines TRBV21-1 with TRBJ1-2; the D call in the table, TRBD1, was not verified against the DNA. TRBV21-1 is reported as a pseudogene. The CDR3 sequence runs 21 residues, both termini included. CDR3 protein: CASSSRYRCILGGARTYGYTF.

This chain uses TRBV7-2 with TRBJ1-3; D not resolved. The CDR3 totals 16 residues. Germline assignment: CDR1 SGHTA and CDR2 FQGNSA. Between the trimmed V and J ends, which lost 0 bases and 0 bases, there was a span of 9 bases. This chain's CDR3 is CASSLADPRSGNTIYF. As DNA, the CDR3 is TGTGCCAGCAGCTTAGCGGACCCTCGCTCTGGAAACACCATATATTTT. Complete variable domain (other parts from reference TRBV7-2 and TRBJ1-3): GAGVSQSPSNKVTEKGKDVELRCDPISGHTALYWYRQSLGQGLEFLIYFQGNSAPDKSGLPSDRFSAERTGGSVSTLTIQRTQQEDSAVYLCASSLADPRSGNTIYFGEGSWLTVV.

The chain couples TRBV5-8 to TRBJ2-7; D is undetermined. Germline assignment: CDR1 SGHTS and CDR2 YDEGEE. V was pared by 5 bases and J by 2 bases, with 11 bases between. The length of the CDR3 is 13 residues. This chain's CDR3 is CASRHTNAYEQYF. CDR3 DNA sequence: TGTGCCAGCAGACATACAAATGCCTACGAGCAGTACTTC. The full variable domain, its missing parts supplied by reference TRBV5-8 and TRBJ2-7, is EAGVTQSPTHLIKTRGQQATLRCSPISGHTSVYWYQQALGLGLQFLLWYDEGEERNRGNFPPRFSGRQFPNYSSELNVNALELEDSALYLCASRHTNAYEQYFGPGTRLTVT.

This clone has just a few counts. The chain has TRBV6-5 and TRBJ2-1; D is possibly TRBD1 (6 bases). CDR1 MNHEY and CDR2 SVGAGI come from the germline V gene. V was shortened by 7 bases and J by 0 bases, with 13 bases between the two germline ends. CDR3 length: 15 residues. The CDR3 spells CASNRQASSYNEQFF. The CDR3, as DNA: TGTGCCAGCAACAGACAGGCGAGCTCCTACAATGAGCAGTTCTTC.

The rearrangement joins TRBV7-2 to TRBJ1-1; D perhaps matches TRBD1 (5 bases). The germline V and J ends were trimmed by 6 bases and 5 bases, with 13 bases remaining between them. The CDR3 runs to 13 residues. The germline gives CDR1 SGHTA, CDR2 FQGNSA. Written as DNA, the CDR3 is TGTGCCAGCAGTTCGAACGGGGGGACTGAAGCTTTCTTT. It is translated as CASSSNGGTEAFF.

The chain couples TRBV19 to TRBJ2-7; TRBD2 matches at 9 bases. V was clipped by 5 bases and J by 5 bases; unmatched bases: 13. Looked up from germline, CDR1 is LNHDA and CDR2 is SQIVND (reference sequence). The CDR3 contains 16 residues. The CDR3 nucleotides are TGTGCCAGTAGTTTGGCGGGAGGGACCCTTGATGACGAGCAGTACTTC. This codes for CASSLAGGTLDDEQYF.

V and J are TRBV7-9 and TRBJ2-5; D is undetermined. V lost 1 base and J 3 bases, leaving 9 bases between the germline ends. CDR1 is SEHNR and CDR2 is FQNEAQ in the germline V gene (reference sequence). This CDR3 comprises 14 residues. CDR3: CASSLENREETQYF. The CDR3 nucleotides read TGTGCCAGCAGCTTAGAGAATAGGGAAGAGACCCAGTACTTC.

This chain joins TRBV18 and TRBJ2-5, with D maybe TRBD2 (6 bases). The end of the DNA aligns better with TRBJ2-7, so the J call may be wrong. In germline, CDR1 is KGHSH, CDR2 LQKENI. The CDR3 spans 15 residues. DNA of the CDR3: TGTGCCAGCTCACCGCGAGCTAGGACTACCTACGAGCAGTACTTC. Amino acids: CASSPRARTTYEQYF.

This sequence joins TRBV19 and TRBJ2-7, with a possible D match to TRBD1 (5 bases). CDR3 length equals 13 residues. V was cut by 5 bases and J by 1 base, with 9 bases left in between. In germline, CDR1 is LNHDA, CDR2 SQIVND (reference sequence). CDR3 sequence: CASSSTASYEQYF. Written as DNA, the CDR3 is TGTGCCAGTAGTTCGACAGCTTCCTACGAGCAGTACTTC.

This chain uses TRBV6-5 with TRBJ1-1; no firm D call. Germline-derived CDR1 and CDR2 are MNHEY and SVGAGI. The ends were cut back, 8 bases at V and 4 bases at J, with 17 bases in the middle. The CDR3 sequence is 14 residues long. In nucleotides, the CDR3 is TGTGCCAGCGGCCTACAGCCATGGGGCACTGAAGCTTTCTTT. It yields the protein CASGLQPWGTEAFF.

The chain employs TRBV5-5 and TRBJ2-5; possible D gene TRBD2, 6 bases. The CDR3 is 16 residues long. The ends were cut back, 4 bases at V and 0 bases at J, with 16 bases in the middle. Germline CDR1 and CDR2: SGHKS and YYEKEE (reference sequence). The CDR3 region is CASSPQPGVNQETQYF. The CDR3 DNA sequence: TGTGCCAGCAGCCCTCAGCCGGGGGTGAACCAAGAGACCCAGTACTTC.

V is TRBV19 and J is TRBJ2-1, with TRBD1 identical over 7 bases. The CDR3 extends over 15 amino acids. The V segment lost 6 bases and the J segment 6 bases; nucleotides outside the gene matches: 11. Per germline, CDR1 LNHDA and CDR2 SQIVND (reference sequence). The CDR3 region is CASRITGVSSNEQFF. Here the CDR3 DNA reads TGTGCCAGTAGGATAACAGGGGTGTCGAGCAATGAGCAGTTCTTC. Full variable domain (outside the CDR3, taken from reference TRBV19 and TRBJ2-1): DGGITQSPKYLFRKEGQNVTLSCEQNLNHDAMYWYRQDPGQGLRLIYYSQIVNDFQKGDIAEGYSVSREKKESFPLTVTSAQKNPTAFYLCASRITGVSSNEQFFGPGTRLTVL.